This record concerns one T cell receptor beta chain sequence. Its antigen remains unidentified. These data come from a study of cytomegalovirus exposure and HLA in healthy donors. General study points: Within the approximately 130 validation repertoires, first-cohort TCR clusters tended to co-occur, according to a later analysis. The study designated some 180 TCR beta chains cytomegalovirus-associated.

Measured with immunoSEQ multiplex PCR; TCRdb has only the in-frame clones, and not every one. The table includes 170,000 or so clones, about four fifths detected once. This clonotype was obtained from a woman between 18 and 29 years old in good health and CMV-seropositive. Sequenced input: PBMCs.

This CDR3 is CASGDFYNEQFF. The CDR3 DNA reads TGTGCCAGCGGGGACTTCTACAATGAGCAGTTCTTC. The chain couples TRBV14 to TRBJ2-1; TRBD2 might be the D (6 bases). V was clipped by 8 bases and J by 3 bases, with 8 bases between them. The CDR3 has 12 residues. Germline lookup yields CDR1 SGHDN and CDR2 FVKESK.